This T cell receptor (beta chain) was identified in a study of blood T cell repertoires in COVID-19. Across the study: The United States, Italy and Spain were the sources of the acute and convalescent COVID-19 samples. T cells, B-cell-depleted T cells, or PBMCs provided the cDNA or gDNA that served as material.

Methods used by the authors: Reference gene primer amplification gave estimated nucleated cell counts. Measured with immunoSEQ multiplex PCR; TCRdb has only the in-frame clones, and not every one. V and J calls and clone size are given by that table; D and trimming were obtained from the DNA. The repertoire consists of under 85,000 clones, with more than 85% occurring once and the leading ten covering about 15%. The germline V gene encodes CDR1 SQVTM and CDR2 ANQGSEA. With 7 bases clipped from V and 8 bases from J, the junction kept 12 bases outside the gene matches. The CDR3 covers 13 residues. The sequence was obtained from a man aged 70 or older with active or convalescent COVID-19. The rearrangement links TRBV29-1 to TRBJ2-7, with 9 positions matching TRBD1. The material sequenced was peripheral blood. CDR3 nucleotides: TGCAGCGCCCACACCGGGACAGGGCTACAGCAGTACTTC. It translates to CSAHTGTGLQQYF.